This TCR beta chain is from a study of cytomegalovirus exposure and HLA in healthy donors (dated by TCRdb to between 2016 and 2019). Background for the entire study: According to an earlier analysis of 550 to 700 of the donors, 200 million or so T cells yielded 117 million unique TCR beta sequences and less than 300 Gb of sequence data. Roughly 300 gigabases of sequencing data and tens of millions of unique TCR sequences were included in an early release covering over 600 HLA-typed donors. Of the 398 genotyped donors, 81% were placed in the genetic ancestry cluster associated with self-reported Caucasian donors. The study aimed to test whether cataloging public T cell receptors could reveal signatures of past pathogen exposure. Using immunosequencing, the study profiled T cell repertoires from about 610 subjects and related those repertoires to cytomegalovirus serostatus. In addition to the first cohort of several hundred subjects, a separate validation cohort of around 110 different subjects was used. To predict cytomegalovirus infection status, the study combined high-throughput TCR immunosequencing, statistical association of individual TCRs with disease status, and machine learning. In a later analysis, previously published TCR beta repertoires from more than 500 donors were re-analyzed and high-resolution HLA genotyping was added so that TCR occurrence patterns could be studied. Rather than drawing on any new phenotypic data, the later analysis identified candidate immune exposures from TCR beta sequences and the way those sequences occurred across donors. An earlier analysis of approximately 630 of the donors applied high-throughput TCR beta sequencing to assess whether each TCR beta V gene segment acted as functional or pseudogenic. Donor age, sex, ethnicity and CMV serostatus were compiled alongside the repertoire data. Genome-wide SNP genotypes for about 55% of the 666 donors were used in a later genetic analysis, which treated that subset as a discovery cohort. All discovery cohort repertoires had been generated on a single sequencing platform. HLA typing covered class I and class II loci at four-digit resolution. Typing coverage varied by locus: roughly 620-640 donors for A, B, C, DRB1 and DQB1; approximately 500 for DQA1; about 600 for DPA1; about 450 for DPB1. Roughly 5 DR-DQ haplotypes were handled as single units for association and clustering, since linkage in the cohort was strong. Across some 400 genotyped donors of the cohort, an average of approximately 240,000 unique TCR beta nucleotide sequences per donor were sequenced, and roughly 20% of those sequences were non-productive. Summary of the overall study and its limitations: According to the authors, the approach could potentially be generalized to other disease states and immunological phenotypes. CMV serostatus was the only immune exposure information available for the cohort. A cluster of highly shared sequence variants was judged likely to represent a technical artifact of the sequencing pipeline. According to a later analysis, TCR association rates differed among HLA loci, with DRB1 alleles showing the most associated TCRs and HLA-C alleles showing the fewest. A further reported finding was that TCR beta sequences accurately predicted the HLA-A and HLA-B alleles for most subjects in the first cohort. Linkage disequilibrium might explain the correlated functional status among segregating V segments, but an unknown experimental factor could not be excluded. In vitro tests confirmed that a few of the cytomegalovirus-associated TCR beta chains recognize cytomegalovirus antigens. According to a later genetic analysis, donors in an Asian-associated ancestry cluster had fewer N-insertions in productive TCRs than the roughly 670-donor mean. At a false discovery rate of 0.05, a later analysis linked 15,000 to 20,000 TCR beta sequences to specific HLA alleles. HLA typing was unavailable for some donors at each locus, so association tests used only the typed subset. A later analysis reported that several top co-occurrence clusters appeared linked to parvovirus B19, influenza, CMV and Epstein-Barr virus. The study listed 150 to 200 TCR beta chains as associated with cytomegalovirus. When HLA alleles, especially DR and DQ, strongly co-occurred, TCR associations were difficult to assign to individual alleles. In a later analysis, HLA-associated TCR beta chains were found to be more clonally expanded and to have lower generation probabilities than equally common non-associated chains. The cohort was sequenced for TCR beta chains only, and without alpha or paired-chain data the features that could be detected were limited. The classifier was reported to diagnose cytomegalovirus status with high specificity and sensitivity in both the original cohort and the validation cohort. The presence/absence analyses assumed that sequencing depth was roughly uniform across donors, and that assumption may not be true. V-gene and J-gene trimming of TCR beta chains was associated with a missense DCLRE1C variant in a later genetic analysis, and the association was replicated in an independent cohort. Because counts were too low, seventeen rarely observed V segments, including chromosome 9 orphons, were left out of the earlier analysis of 587 of the donors. In an earlier analysis of more than 450 of the donors, most TCR beta V segments were observed in productive rearrangements about 87% or about 30% of the time, broadly matching IMGT annotations. According to a later analysis, most CMV-associated TCR beta chains appeared to be HLA-restricted, and the HLA associations seemed to be driven largely by CMV exposure. Across donors, most TCR sequences were observed very rarely, whereas some public TCRs were present in many individuals. The 87-base-pair reads could not distinguish some IMGT-functional V segments, including TRBV6-2 and TRBV6-3, so those segments were excluded.

On this clone: There is no known antigen for this receptor. Nothing much larger sits one base from this clone, and base qualities are not available.

The library came from the immunoSEQ multiplex PCR assay. For the multiplex PCR, a mixture combining 60 forward primers for TCR Vbeta segments and 13 reverse primers for TCR Jbeta segments was used. Amplification of the CDR3 region of rearranged TCR beta genes was performed with a multiplex PCR assay on genomic DNA. On the Illumina HiSeq System, the amplified TCR beta libraries were sequenced as 87-base-pair reads. The authors' pipeline ran thus. Across the roughly 700 repertoires, a later analysis counted some 80 million unique TCR beta chains, about 10 million of which were shared by at least two donors. Raw reads were error-corrected and collapsed into unique sequences by a nearest-neighbor algorithm in which closely related sequences were merged to remove PCR and sequencing errors. Alignment of CDR3 sequences to IMGT reference sequences was used to assign V, D and J gene segments. For a sequence to be retained, a match of at least six nucleotides to both a V gene segment and a J gene segment was required. Rearrangements were called productive when the CDR3 lacked stop codons and stayed in frame with V and J; all others were non-productive. CDR3 was defined according to IMGT convention as the region running from the second conserved V-encoded cysteine to the conserved J-encoded phenylalanine. Sequences without an unambiguous match to a single V gene segment were excluded from the earlier analysis of 500 to 700 of the donors. An earlier analysis of around 600 of the donors classified V segments as functional when productive rearrangements were above 56.7% and as segregating when the standard deviation between donors was above 5%. A statistical classification framework was built to diagnose cytomegalovirus status from the catalog of TCR beta chain sequences. A later analysis assigned V and J genes by comparing TCR nucleotide sequences with IMGT/GENE-DB human TR gene sequences. The TCRdist pipeline was used in a later analysis to assign CDR3 sequences and most-parsimonious VDJ recombination scenarios. In a later analysis, each TCR beta chain was defined by its CDR3 amino acid sequence together with its V-gene family, and reads lacking a unique V-gene family were excluded. A later analysis removed several hundred highly shared, low-generation-probability nucleotide sequences to deal with suspected cross-contamination and a sequencing artifact. For each public chain, a later analysis derived a clonal expansion index from normalized ranks of inferred template counts within each repertoire. A later analysis computed generation probabilities with a VDJ recombination model fitted to out-of-frame rearrangements, and checked the results against IGoR. In a later analysis, TCR-TCR, TCR-HLA and TCR-CMV co-occurrence was scored with hypergeometric tests, and a repertoire-size bias correction was applied to TCR pairs. To estimate false discovery rates, a later analysis permuted the HLA or CMV assignments 20 times. In a later analysis, co-occurring TCRs were grouped using DBSCAN, with TCRdist sequence similarity added in when clustering inside HLA-allele-positive subsets. Repertoires with fewer than 30,000 or more than 120,000 public chains were left out of co-occurrence clustering, as were four to six repertoires with anomalous nucleotide sharing. TCRdb re-hosts the immuneACCESS table, in-frame sequences only. Its copies lack some clones; in the studies checked, an unresolved V gene accounts for under half of them, and the cause for the rest is not known. For V, J and clone size, that table is used; D and trimming come from the DNA. A total of about 140,000 clones appear in this sample, about three quarters of them only once. The top ten clones comprise less than 2% of the sample.

The CDR3 measures 14 amino acids from cysteine to phenylalanine. CDR3 DNA is the only sequence kept; it has 42 bases, read in frame from the first base. Sequences MNHEY (CDR1) and SVGAGI (CDR2) are obtained from the germline V gene. V is shortened by 2 bases, J by 2 bases, and the region joining them spans 10 bases. The cohort comprised fewer than 750 healthy bone marrow donors. Cohort members were all nominally healthy when sampled, although unrecorded immune exposures were likely present. The donor tested CMV seronegative and was one of the 352 seronegative cohort members. A peripheral blood sample was collected from each donor, and TCR beta sequencing was performed on peripheral blood mononuclear cells. The Qiagen DNeasy Blood Extraction Kit was used to extract genomic DNA from the blood cell samples.

The sequenced material came from PBMCs. This receptor was obtained from a man in his forties in good health and CMV-seronegative. This chain joins TRBV6-5 to TRBJ2-7; matching of 6 bases hints at TRBD1 as the D gene. The nucleotide sequence reads TGTGCCAGCAGTTACAACAGGGATGCCTACGAGCAGTACTTC. Translated, it gives CASSYNRDAYEQYF.